The sequence of this T cell receptor beta chain was determined in a study of T cells in Graves' hyperthyroidism and ophthalmopathy. Study findings and constraints: Most thyroid clonotypes expanded above 0.001 appeared in blood too. A 13 V-J model separated ophthalmopathy from stable hyperthyroidism.

As for this clonotype: The antigen remains unidentified.

This CDR3 is built from 16 residues. Trimming stripped 4 bases from V and 2 bases from J, with 18 bases between. CDR1 SGHDN and CDR2 FVKESK come from the germline V gene. Amplification targeted TCR beta CDR3 regions from RNA transcripts. The primer set for the first-round RT-PCR of the TCR CDR3 was HTBI. From the multiplex PCR reads, TCRdb called clonotypes with MiXCR, one entry per CDR3 protein. Of about 400,000 distinct CDR3 sequences in the sample, about a sixth were seen once. V is TRBV14 and J is TRBJ2-7; the D is unclear. The TCR was taken from a woman in her late teens or twenties with Graves' hyperthyroidism. The sequencing sample was made of blood. CDR3 amino acids: CASSPLPRKFPYEQYF. CDR3 DNA: TGTGCCAGCAGCCCCCTTCCCAGGAAATTCCCCTACGAGCAGTACTTC.